This paragraph covers one TCR beta chain sequence. No antigen is known for it. Germline values: CDR1 SGHNT, CDR2 YYREEE (reference sequence). The length of the CDR3 is 15 residues. V gave up 2 bases and J gave up 3 bases; unmatched junction bases: 3. The sample belongs to a study of OX40 agonist ivuxolimab in advanced cancers. On the study more broadly: With ivuxolimab, an agonistic anti-OX40 (CD134) antibody, patients were treated. Study-level findings and limits: Researchers report that CD8+ T cells had, on average, more expanded clones than CD4+. CD4+ and CD8+ blood T cells expanded clonally by week 6 at 0.1 to 3.0 mg/kg.

Profiling relied on immunoSEQ multiplex PCR, and the TCRdb table lists in-frame clones only, not all of them. This sample has around 78,000 clones, with over 75% found just once. The sequenced sample was CD4+ or CD8+ T cells sorted from blood, obtained in a trial of the OX40 agonist ivuxolimab. This clonotype was sampled from an adult with an advanced solid tumor such as melanoma, head and neck, liver or kidney cancer. This chain joins TRBV5-4 and TRBJ2-1; 9 bases map to TRBD1. The CDR3 here is CASSLQGAVYNEQFF. CDR3 DNA: TGTGCCAGCAGCTTACAGGGGGCGGTCTACAATGAGCAGTTCTTC.